This record looks at one TCR beta chain sequence and its context. A 5'RACE reaction primed in the constant segment made cDNA libraries of TCR alpha and TCR beta, and these carried sample barcodes and UMIs. TCRdb recomputed calls from the 5' RACE reads with MiXCR, one row per CDR3 protein. The sample gives approximately 300,000 distinct CDR3 sequences, 15% to 20% of which show up once; around 23% is in the top ten. This entry is derived from a study of T-cell memory formation after mild COVID-19. Input material: PBMCs or a T cell subset sorted from them (not recorded which). The receptor's source is a man between 18 and 29 years old who had mild COVID-19 (a few samples of this study predate the infection). Cell type and time point are not known.

This CDR3 is CAIGGPGTDTQYF. The CDR3 DNA sequence: TGTGCCATCGGGGGGCCCGGCACAGATACGCAGTATTTT. The V and J genes are TRBV10-3 and TRBJ2-3; D is perhaps TRBD1 or TRBD2 (6 bases each). V gave up 8 bases and J gave up 1 base, with 10 bases separating them. The CDR3 covers 13 residues. Per the germline V gene, CDR1 is ENHRY and CDR2 is SYGVKD.